This TCR beta chain was recorded in a study of vaccination effects on CD4 cells after COVID-19. Turning to the study itself: The ViraFEST assay expanded antigen-specific CD4+ T cells with viral peptide pools before sequencing. It was a median of 72 days after the second dose that post-vaccine samples were obtained.

Germline loops: CDR1 LNHDA, CDR2 SQIVND (reference sequence). The CDR3 consists of 15 residues. J was trimmed by 4 bases and V by 4 bases; bases with no gene match: 6. When more than 9 days of culture had elapsed, CD4+ T cells were isolated. According to PCR results, the person was infected with SARS-CoV-2 between March and December 2020. Participants received two doses of either the BNT162b2 or mRNA-1273 vaccine. IL-2 medium took the place of half the medium on both days 3 and 7. Regarding this clone: Antigen specificity is unknown.

TCRdb's copy holds only in-frame clones and misses some; the assay was immunoSEQ multiplex PCR. Among about 50,000 clones, nearly 75% were seen once, and the ten largest hold 5% to 6.5%. Sequencing was performed on CD4+ T cells from PBMCs cultured without peptide, taken after COVID-19 vaccination. V gene TRBV19 combines with J gene TRBJ1-4; 7 nucleotides agree with TRBD1. The sequence was obtained from a human donor who had a prior SARS-CoV-2 infection. The CDR3 loop reads CASSRLQGSNEKLFF. The CDR3 DNA reads TGTGCCAGTAGTAGGTTACAGGGGAGTAATGAAAAACTGTTTTTT.